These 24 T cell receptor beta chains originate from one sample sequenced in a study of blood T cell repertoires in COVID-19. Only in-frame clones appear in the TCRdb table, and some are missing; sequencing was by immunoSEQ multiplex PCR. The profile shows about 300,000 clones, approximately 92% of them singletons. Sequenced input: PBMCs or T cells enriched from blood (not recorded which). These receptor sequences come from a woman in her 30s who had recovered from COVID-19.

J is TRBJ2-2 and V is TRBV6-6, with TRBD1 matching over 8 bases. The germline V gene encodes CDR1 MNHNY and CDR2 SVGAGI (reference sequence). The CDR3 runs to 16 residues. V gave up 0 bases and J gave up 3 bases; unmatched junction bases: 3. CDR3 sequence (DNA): TGTGCCAGCAGTTACTCAACAGGGGGATACACCGGGGAGCTGTTTTTT. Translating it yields CASSYSTGGYTGELFF.

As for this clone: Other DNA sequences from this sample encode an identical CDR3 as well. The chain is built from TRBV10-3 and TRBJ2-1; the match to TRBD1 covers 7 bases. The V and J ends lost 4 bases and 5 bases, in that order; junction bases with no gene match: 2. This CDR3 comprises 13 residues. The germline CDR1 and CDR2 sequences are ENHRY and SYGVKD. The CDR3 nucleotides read TGTGCCATCAGTGGCGGACAGGACAATGAGCAGTTCTTC. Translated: CAISGGQDNEQFF.

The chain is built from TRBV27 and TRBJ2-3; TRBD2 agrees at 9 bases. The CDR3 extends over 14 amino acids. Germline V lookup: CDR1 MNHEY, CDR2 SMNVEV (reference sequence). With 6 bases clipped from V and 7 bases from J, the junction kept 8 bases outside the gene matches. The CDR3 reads CASRPAGGPYTQYF. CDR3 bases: TGTGCCAGCAGGCCGGCGGGAGGGCCGTATACGCAGTATTTT.

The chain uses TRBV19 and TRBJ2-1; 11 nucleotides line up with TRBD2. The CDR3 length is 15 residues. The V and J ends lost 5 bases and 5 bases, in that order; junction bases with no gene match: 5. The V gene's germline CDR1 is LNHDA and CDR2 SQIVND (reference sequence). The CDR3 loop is CASSPATSGNNEQFF. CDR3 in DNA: TGTGCCAGTAGTCCCGCGACTAGCGGGAACAATGAGCAGTTCTTC. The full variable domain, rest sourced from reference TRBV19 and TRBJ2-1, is DGGITQSPKYLFRKEGQNVTLSCEQNLNHDAMYWYRQDPGQGLRLIYYSQIVNDFQKGDIAEGYSVSREKKESFPLTVTSAQKNPTAFYLCASSPATSGNNEQFFGPGTRLTVL.

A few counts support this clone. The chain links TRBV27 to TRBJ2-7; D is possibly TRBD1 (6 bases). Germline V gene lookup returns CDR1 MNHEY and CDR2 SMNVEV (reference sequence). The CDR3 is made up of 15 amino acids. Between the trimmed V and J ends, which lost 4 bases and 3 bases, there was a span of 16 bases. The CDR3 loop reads CASSSSQTGGYEQYF. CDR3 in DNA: TGTGCCAGCAGTTCCAGCCAGACAGGCGGCTACGAGCAGTACTTC.

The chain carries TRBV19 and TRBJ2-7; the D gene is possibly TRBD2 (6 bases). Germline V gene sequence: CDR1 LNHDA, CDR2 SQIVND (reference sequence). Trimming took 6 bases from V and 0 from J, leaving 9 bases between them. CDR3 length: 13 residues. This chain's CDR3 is CASRLGGSYEQYF. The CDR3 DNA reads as TGTGCCAGTAGACTGGGGGGCTCCTACGAGCAGTACTTC.

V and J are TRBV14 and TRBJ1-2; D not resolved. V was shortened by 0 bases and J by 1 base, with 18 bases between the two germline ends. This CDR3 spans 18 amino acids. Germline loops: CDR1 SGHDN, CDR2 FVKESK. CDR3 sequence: CASSQDHRALLYNYGYTF. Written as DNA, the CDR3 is TGTGCCAGCAGCCAAGATCATCGAGCCTTACTATATAACTATGGCTACACCTTC.

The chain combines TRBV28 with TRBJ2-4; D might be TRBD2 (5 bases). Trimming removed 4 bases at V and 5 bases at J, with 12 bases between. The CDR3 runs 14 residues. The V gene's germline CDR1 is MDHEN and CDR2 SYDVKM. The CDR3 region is CASSSPGLQNIQYF. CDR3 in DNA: TGTGCCAGCAGTTCCCCGGGATTACAAAACATTCAGTACTTC.

CDR3 in DNA: TGCAGCGTTCCTTTGGCTAGCGGCCGGGGGGACAATGAGCAGTTCTTC. It encodes CSVPLASGRGDNEQFF. V usage is TRBV29-1 and J usage is TRBJ2-1; 7 bases agree with TRBD2. The CDR3 is made up of 16 amino acids. CDR1 SQVTM and CDR2 ANQGSEA come from the germline V gene. V was clipped by 5 bases and J by 5 bases; unmatched bases: 15.

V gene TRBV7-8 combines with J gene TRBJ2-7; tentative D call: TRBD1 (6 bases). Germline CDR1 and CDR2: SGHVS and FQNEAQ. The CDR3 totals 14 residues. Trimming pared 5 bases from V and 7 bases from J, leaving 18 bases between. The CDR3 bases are TGTGCCAGCAGCCTACAGGGAGCCTTACGGGAGCAGTACTTC. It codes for CASSLQGALREQYF.

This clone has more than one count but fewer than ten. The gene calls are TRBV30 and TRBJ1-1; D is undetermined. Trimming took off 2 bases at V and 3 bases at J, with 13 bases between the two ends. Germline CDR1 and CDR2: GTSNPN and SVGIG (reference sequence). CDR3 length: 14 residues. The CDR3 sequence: CAWSRSLRDTEAFF. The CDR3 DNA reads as TGTGCCTGGAGTCGGAGCCTTCGGGACACTGAAGCTTTCTTT.

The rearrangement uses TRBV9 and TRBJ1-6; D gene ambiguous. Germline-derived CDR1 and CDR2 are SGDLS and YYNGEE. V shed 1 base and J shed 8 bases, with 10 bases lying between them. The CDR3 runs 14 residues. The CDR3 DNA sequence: TGTGCCAGCAGCGTACTGGCGGCCGATTCACCCCTCCACTTT. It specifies CASSVLAADSPLHF. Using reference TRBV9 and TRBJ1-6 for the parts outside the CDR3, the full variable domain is DSGVTQTPKHLITATGQRVTLRCSPRSGDLSVYWYQQSLDQGLQFLIQYYNGEERAKGNILERFSAQQFPDLHSELNLSSLELGDSALYFCASSVLAADSPLHFGNGTRLTVT.

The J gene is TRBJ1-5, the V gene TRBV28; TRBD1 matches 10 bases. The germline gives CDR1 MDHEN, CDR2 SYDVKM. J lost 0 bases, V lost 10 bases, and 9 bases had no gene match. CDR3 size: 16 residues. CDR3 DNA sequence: TGTGCCACCCCGGGACAGGGGTCCGCTAGCAATCAGCCCCAGCATTTT. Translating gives CATPGQGSASNQPQHF.

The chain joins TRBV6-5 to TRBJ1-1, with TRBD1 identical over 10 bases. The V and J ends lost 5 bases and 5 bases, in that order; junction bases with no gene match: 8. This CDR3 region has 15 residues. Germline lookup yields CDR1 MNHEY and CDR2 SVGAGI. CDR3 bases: TGTGCCAGCAGTCCTGGGGACAGGGGAGTTACTGAAGCTTTCTTT. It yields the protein CASSPGDRGVTEAFF.

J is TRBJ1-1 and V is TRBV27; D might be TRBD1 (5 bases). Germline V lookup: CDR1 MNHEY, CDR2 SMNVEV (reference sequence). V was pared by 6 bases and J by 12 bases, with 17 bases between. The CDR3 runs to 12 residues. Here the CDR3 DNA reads TGTGCCAGCAGGAGCACAGGTGGATTATCTTTCTTT. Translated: CASRSTGGLSFF.

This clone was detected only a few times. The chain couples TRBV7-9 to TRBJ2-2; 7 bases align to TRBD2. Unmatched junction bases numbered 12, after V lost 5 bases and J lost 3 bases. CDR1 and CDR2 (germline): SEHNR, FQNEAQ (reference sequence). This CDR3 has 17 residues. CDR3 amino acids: CASSPTGGGLDTGELFF. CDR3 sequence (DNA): TGTGCCAGCAGCCCCACGGGAGGAGGGCTCGACACCGGGGAGCTGTTTTTT.

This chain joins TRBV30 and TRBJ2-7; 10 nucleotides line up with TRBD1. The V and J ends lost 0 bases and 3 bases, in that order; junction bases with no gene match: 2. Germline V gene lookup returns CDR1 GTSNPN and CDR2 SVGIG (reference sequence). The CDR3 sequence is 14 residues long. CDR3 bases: TGTGCCTGGAGTGTGGGACAGGGGATCTACGAGCAGTACTTC. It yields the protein CAWSVGQGIYEQYF.

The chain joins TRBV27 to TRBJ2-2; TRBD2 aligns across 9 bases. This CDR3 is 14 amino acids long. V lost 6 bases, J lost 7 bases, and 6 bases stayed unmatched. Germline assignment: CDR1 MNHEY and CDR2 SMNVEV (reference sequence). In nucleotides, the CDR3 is TGTGCCAGCAGCTTGGTAGCGGGAGTCGGGGAGCTGTTTTTT. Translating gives CASSLVAGVGELFF.

The CDR3 region has the DNA TGCGCCAGCAGCCGGTCAGGGGAAGCTTTCTTT. It codes for CASSRSGEAFF. This chain uses TRBV5-1 with TRBJ1-1; D may be TRBD1 (5 bases). Trimming left V 4 bases short and J 8 bases short, with 9 bases between. The CDR3 extends over 11 amino acids. Looked up from germline, CDR1 is SGHRS and CDR2 is YFSETQ.

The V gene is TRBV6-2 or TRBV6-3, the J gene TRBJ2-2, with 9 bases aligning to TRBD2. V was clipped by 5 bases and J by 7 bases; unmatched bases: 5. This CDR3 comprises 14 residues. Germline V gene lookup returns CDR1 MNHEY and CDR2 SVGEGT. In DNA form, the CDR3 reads TGTGCCAGCAGTGCCCTAGCGGGACACGGGGAGCTGTTTTTT. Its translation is CASSALAGHGELFF.

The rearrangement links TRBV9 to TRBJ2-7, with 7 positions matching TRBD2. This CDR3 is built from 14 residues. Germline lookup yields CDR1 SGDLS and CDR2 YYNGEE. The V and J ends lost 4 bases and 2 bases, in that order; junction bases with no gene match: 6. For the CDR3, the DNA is TGTGCCAGCAGCCTAACTAGCGCTCCCTACGAGCAGTACTTC. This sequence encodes CASSLTSAPYEQYF.

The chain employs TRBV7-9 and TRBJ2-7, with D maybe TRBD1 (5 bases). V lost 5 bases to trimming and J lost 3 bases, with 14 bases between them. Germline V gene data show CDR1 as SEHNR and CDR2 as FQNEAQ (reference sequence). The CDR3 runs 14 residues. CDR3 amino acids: CASSHGHKNYEQYF. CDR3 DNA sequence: TGTGCCAGCAGCCACGGACACAAAAACTACGAGCAGTACTTC.

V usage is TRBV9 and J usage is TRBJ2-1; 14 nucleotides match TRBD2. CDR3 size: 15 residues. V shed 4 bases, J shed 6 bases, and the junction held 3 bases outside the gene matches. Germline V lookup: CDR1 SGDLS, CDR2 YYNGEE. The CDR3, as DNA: TGTGCCAGCAGCTGGACTAGCGGGAGGTTCAATGAGCAGTTCTTC. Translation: CASSWTSGRFNEQFF.

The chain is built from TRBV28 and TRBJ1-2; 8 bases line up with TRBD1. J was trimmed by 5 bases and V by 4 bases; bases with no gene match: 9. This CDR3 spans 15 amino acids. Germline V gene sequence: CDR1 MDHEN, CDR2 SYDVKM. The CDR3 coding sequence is TGTGCCAGCAGTTCTCCAGGGGGCACTTATTATGGCTACACCTTC. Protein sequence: CASSSPGGTYYGYTF.